The 2 T cell receptor beta chains below were found in one sample sequenced in a study of T cell responses to AZD1222 COVID-19 vaccine. Using immunoSEQ multiplex PCR, the repertoire was profiled, and TCRdb retains in-frame clones only, with some absent. The repertoire holds about 140,000 clones, with about nine tenths as singletons. The sequencing here drew on peripheral blood, taken on day 0 of AZD1222 vaccination. The source is an adult in good health.

This chain uses TRBV5-1 with TRBJ1-1; 8 positions agree with TRBD1. The length of the CDR3 is 20 residues. With V trimmed by 4 bases and J by 0 bases, 20 bases remained unmatched. The germline V gene encodes CDR1 SGHRS and CDR2 YFSETQ. CDR3 sequence (DNA): TGCGCCAGCAGCATAGATTACTTGGCACAGGGGGGACCAATGAACACTGAAGCTTTCTTT. This translates into CASSIDYLAQGGPMNTEAFF.

This chain joins TRBV24-1 and TRBJ1-1; D possibly corresponds to TRBD1 (5 bases). Germline CDR1 is KGHDR and CDR2 is SFDVKD. The CDR3 spans 13 residues. The V end was cut by 3 bases, the J end by 2 bases, with 6 bases between. DNA for the CDR3: TGTGCCACCAGTGATGGGGGTAACACTGAAGCTTTCTTT. This sequence encodes CATSDGGNTEAFF.